Following are 21 T cell receptor beta chains from one sample sequenced in a study of blood T cell repertoires in COVID-19 (dated by TCRdb to the early 2020s). Library preparation used the immunoSEQ multiplex PCR assay. TCRdb carries this immuneACCESS record with in-frame sequences only. Its versions omit some clonotypes, under half of them owing to an unresolved V gene in the studies checked, with the rest unexplained. The sample yields approximately 270,000 clones; about 90% were counted once. 3% to 3.5% of the sample goes to the ten largest clones. Sequenced: peripheral blood. These TCRs come from a man aged 18-30 years with active or convalescent COVID-19.

This clone was seen just once. V and J are TRBV29-1 and TRBJ1-5; no definite D call. This CDR3 has 12 amino acids. Germline loops: CDR1 SQVTM, CDR2 ANQGSEA. Trimming removed 4 bases from V and 5 bases from J, with 9 bases in between. CDR3 DNA: TGCAGCGTTGGACAAAAGGATCAGCCCCAGCATTTT. It translates to CSVGQKDQPQHF.

The table lists this clone with a count of one. The chain employs TRBV12-3 or TRBV12-4 and TRBJ1-5, with 7 bases fitting TRBD1. The ends lost 8 bases at V and 7 bases at J; junction bases unmatched: 5. The CDR3 contains 12 residues. The CDR3 sequence is CASGDRAQPQHF. In DNA, the CDR3 is TGTGCCAGCGGTGACAGGGCCCAGCCCCAGCATTTT.

This clone was counted once. V and J are TRBV5-1 and TRBJ2-6; TRBD1 matches at 8 bases. Per germline, CDR1 SGHRS and CDR2 YFSETQ. Trimming removed 8 bases from V and 4 bases from J; junction bases left unmatched: 11. The CDR3 consists of 16 residues. The CDR3 is CARPTGAGSGANVLTF. For the CDR3, the DNA is TGCGCCAGGCCGACAGGGGCTGGGTCAGGGGCCAACGTCCTGACTTTC.

This chain links TRBV6-2 or TRBV6-3 with TRBJ1-2; 7 bases map to TRBD1. Germline V gene sequence: CDR1 MNHEY, CDR2 SVGEGT. V shed 6 bases, J shed 2 bases, and the junction held 15 bases outside the gene matches. The CDR3 has 17 amino acids. CDR3 sequence reads: CASSRLAMGQWNYGYTF. DNA of the CDR3: TGTGCCAGCAGCCGATTGGCCATGGGACAGTGGAACTATGGCTACACCTTC.

This chain links TRBV7-9 with TRBJ1-2; 9 bases match TRBD1. The germline V gene has CDR1 SEHNR and CDR2 FQNEAQ (reference sequence). The CDR3 has 17 amino acids. Trimming at V came to 4 bases and at J to 2 bases, leaving 11 bases not matched to a gene. CDR3 loop: CASSSHRDRVPNYGYTF. The CDR3 region has the DNA TGTGCCAGCAGCTCCCACCGGGACAGGGTCCCCAACTATGGCTACACCTTC.

The V and J genes are TRBV11-2 and TRBJ2-3; TRBD2 agrees at 7 bases. Looked up from germline, CDR1 is SGHAT and CDR2 is FQNNGV. The junction had 9 bases not matched to a gene; V was cut back by 6 bases and J by 0 bases. The CDR3 is 16 amino acids. CDR3 sequence reads: CASSQAGSSSTDTQYF. CDR3 coding DNA: TGTGCCAGCAGTCAAGCGGGGAGCTCTAGCACAGATACGCAGTATTTT.

V and J are TRBV7-9 and TRBJ2-7; possibly TRBD2 for D (5 bases). The germline V gene has CDR1 SEHNR and CDR2 FQNEAQ (reference sequence). This CDR3 has 15 amino acids. Trimming removed 1 base from V and 7 bases from J, with 17 bases in between. CDR3 protein: CASSLVRQEVWEQYF. The DNA for the CDR3 is TGTGCCAGCAGCTTAGTAAGGCAGGAGGTCTGGGAGCAGTACTTC.

This clone was seen more than once but under ten times. J is TRBJ1-2 and V is TRBV4-3; no firm D call. V was pared by 4 bases and J by 5 bases, with 11 bases between. Germline V lookup: CDR1 LGHNA, CDR2 YSLEER. The CDR3 has 13 amino acids. The CDR3 coding sequence is TGCGCCAGCAGCCCGGGTCAGACTTATGGCTACACCTTC. It translates to CASSPGQTYGYTF.

The chain joins TRBV6-2 or TRBV6-3 to TRBJ2-5; 7 bases agree with TRBD2. Germline CDR1 reads MNHEY; CDR2 reads SVGEGT. The CDR3 is made up of 17 amino acids. J lost 5 bases, V lost 2 bases, and 14 bases had no gene match. CDR3 sequence reads: CASSYTSSSGWEETQYF. The CDR3 DNA sequence: TGTGCCAGCAGTTACACTTCGAGTAGCGGGTGGGAGGAGACCCAGTACTTC.

The chain uses TRBV10-1 and TRBJ1-1, with 7 bases aligning to TRBD1. CDR1 WNHNN and CDR2 SYGVQD come from the germline V gene (reference sequence). J was trimmed by 2 bases and V by 7 bases; bases with no gene match: 10. This CDR3 is built from 15 residues. As DNA, the CDR3 is TGCGCCAGCATGCCAACGACAGGGACTAACACTGAAGCTTTCTTT. It encodes CASMPTTGTNTEAFF.

V and J are TRBV19 and TRBJ2-7; 10 positions match TRBD1. Per germline, CDR1 LNHDA and CDR2 SQIVND (reference sequence). The CDR3 is 13 amino acids. The V gene end was trimmed by 4 bases and the J gene end by 11 bases; junction bases not matched to a gene: 8. The CDR3: CASSTLFGQGEYF. Written as DNA, the CDR3 is TGTGCCAGTAGTACCCTCTTCGGACAGGGGGAGTACTTC.

The chain employs TRBV7-3 and TRBJ2-7; TRBD2 agrees at 10 bases. The J segment lost 3 bases and the V segment lost 3 bases, leaving 5 bases of the junction unmatched. Germline V CDR1 and CDR2: SGHTA, FQGTGA. CDR3 size: 15 residues. In nucleotides, the CDR3 is TGTGCCAGCAGCTTGCTAGCGGGAGACCTCTACGAGCAGTACTTC. Amino acid sequence: CASSLLAGDLYEQYF.

This chain uses TRBV7-2 with TRBJ2-1; 9 bases match TRBD2. Looked up from germline, CDR1 is SGHTA and CDR2 is FQGNSA. V gave up 5 bases and J gave up 2 bases; unmatched junction bases: 13. The CDR3 spans 18 residues. CDR3 amino acids: CASSTRQERLAAYNEQFF. In DNA, the CDR3 is TGTGCCAGCAGCACCCGCCAGGAAAGACTAGCGGCCTACAATGAGCAGTTCTTC.

The chain combines TRBV6-5 with TRBJ1-1; tentative D call: TRBD1 (5 bases). CDR3 length equals 14 residues. Trimming left V 7 bases short and J 5 bases short, with 17 bases between. CDR1 MNHEY and CDR2 SVGAGI come from the germline V gene. As DNA, the CDR3 is TGTGCCAGCAACGGAGCTCGGGGGGGAACTGAAGCTTTCTTT. The encoded protein is CASNGARGGTEAFF.

The gene calls are TRBV19 and TRBJ2-5; D might be TRBD1 (6 bases). The CDR3 contains 16 residues. Germline V gene data show CDR1 as LNHDA and CDR2 as SQIVND (reference sequence). Trimming removed 5 bases from V and 5 bases from J, with 21 bases in between. CDR3 sequence (DNA): TGTGCCAGTAGTTCTGACAGGTTAGAGAGAGGGGAGACCCAGTACTTC. This encodes CASSSDRLERGETQYF.

This chain joins TRBV7-2 and TRBJ2-5; the D is unclear. V was pared by 5 bases and J by 4 bases, with 11 bases between. The CDR3 has 13 residues. Germline V lookup: CDR1 SGHTA, CDR2 FQGNSA. DNA of the CDR3: TGTGCCAGCAGCAGACGATCGGGAGAGACCCAGTACTTC. As protein: CASSRRSGETQYF.

This clone was seen a few times. V usage is TRBV9 and J usage is TRBJ2-1; TRBD2 matches at 10 bases. The CDR3 has 18 amino acids. V lost 4 bases and J lost 4; bases outside the gene matches: 14. Germline V lookup: CDR1 SGDLS, CDR2 YYNGEE. The CDR3 coding sequence is TGTGCCAGCAGCCCCCGGACTAGCGGAAACTTACTTTACAATGAGCAGTTCTTC. This gives the protein CASSPRTSGNLLYNEQFF.

The chain recombines TRBV7-2 with TRBJ2-1; D perhaps matches TRBD1 (6 bases). The V gene lost 10 bases and the J gene lost 2 bases, with 18 bases spanning the gap. The CDR3 totals 15 residues. CDR1 is SGHTA, CDR2 FQGNSA, per germline. CDR3: CATSEQGITYNEQFF. The CDR3 DNA reads as TGTGCCACCTCCGAGCAGGGGATAACCTACAATGAGCAGTTCTTC.

J is TRBJ2-3 and V is TRBV28; 14 nucleotides align to TRBD2. Losses at the gene ends were 4 bases for V and 9 bases for J; bases not matched to a gene: 15. The germline gives CDR1 MDHEN, CDR2 SYDVKM. The CDR3 has 18 amino acids. The CDR3 bases are TGTGCCAGCAGTTCGACTAGCGGGAGGGCGGGTCGCCTAACAACGCAGTATTTT. Protein product: CASSSTSGRAGRLTTQYF. Supplemented by reference TRBV28 and TRBJ2-3, the full variable domain reads DVKVTQSSRYLVKRTGEKVFLECVQDMDHENMFWYRQDPGLGLRLIYFSYDVKMKEKGDIPEGYSVSREKKERFSLILESASTNQTSMYLCASSSTSGRAGRLTTQYFGPGTRLTVL.

The CDR3: CASSFTGFDGYTF. CDR3 DNA: TGTGCCAGCAGTTTTACAGGTTTTGATGGCTACACCTTC. V is TRBV6-5 and J is TRBJ1-2; D is possibly TRBD1 (5 bases). Between the trimmed V and J ends, which lost 4 bases and 6 bases, there was a span of 12 bases. CDR1 MNHEY and CDR2 SVGAGI come from the germline V gene. The CDR3 runs to 13 residues.

V and J are TRBV5-4 and TRBJ2-3; 9 positions agree with TRBD2. CDR3 length: 13 amino acids. The V segment lost 1 base and the J segment 14 bases; nucleotides outside the gene matches: 8. Germline CDR1 is SGHNT and CDR2 is YYREEE (reference sequence). As DNA, the CDR3 is TGTGCCAGCAGCTTGTGGGGCGGGGGGGTATCGTATTTT. As protein: CASSLWGGGVSYF.